This T cell receptor beta chain was sequenced for a study of CD4 T cell repertoires in COVID-19. The study's findings and limits: SARS-CoV and/or HKU1 spike cultures shared between about 6.5 and 27% of SARS-CoV-2 clonotypes.

These memory T cells were uncultured and sequenced directly after ex vivo isolation. This table comes from immunoSEQ multiplex PCR, and its TCRdb copy is limited to in-frame clones, with some not included. The top ten clones hold 0.45% to 0.7% of a sample with about 75,000 clones, 83% of them seen once. From germline, CDR1 is MNHEY and CDR2 SVGAGI. This CDR3 has 13 residues. The ends were cut back, 10 bases at V and 5 bases at J, with 18 bases in the middle. On this clone itself: What it binds is not known.

The chain couples TRBV6-5 to TRBJ2-7, with a weak D call TRBD1 (6 bases). Specimen: CD4+ T cells from peripheral blood, collected after recovery from COVID-19. The clonotype comes from a human donor who had COVID-19. In nucleotides, the CDR3 is TGTGCCACCCGGGGATCAGGGGAAAACGAGCAGTACTTC. Translation: CATRGSGENEQYF.